A single sample is the source of the 6 T cell receptor beta chains below, sequenced in a study of T cell repertoires in cytomegalovirus infection. TCRdb reprocessed the reads via MiXCR and lists one record per CDR3 protein. The data contain about 400,000 distinct CDR3 sequences, 15% to 20% of them singletons. Source material: PBMCs. The receptors were gathered from a human donor in good health (CMV status not recorded). Some clones in this sample may be carry-over from other donors' samples.

This chain uses TRBV6-5 with TRBJ2-7; D gene unclear. This CDR3 region has 15 residues. In germline, CDR1 is MNHEY, CDR2 SVGAGI. V lost 0 bases to trimming and J lost 0 bases, with 9 bases between them. CDR3 in amino acids: CASSYSWGISYEQYF. In DNA form, the CDR3 reads TGTGCCAGCAGTTACTCATGGGGAATCTCCTACGAGCAGTACTTC.

This clonotype has a handful of counts. This chain uses TRBV20-1 with TRBJ2-7; TRBD2 matches 11 bases. CDR1 and CDR2 (germline): DFQATT, SNEGSKA (reference sequence). Trimming took 1 base from V and 4 from J; bases not matched to a gene: 18. This CDR3 region has 19 residues. DNA for the CDR3: TGCAGTGCTAGAGTCGGCACTACTAGCGGGAGCACGAAGCTGTACGAGCAGTACTTC. Protein product: CSARVGTTSGSTKLYEQYF.

The gene calls are TRBV6-1 and TRBJ1-6; 7 positions match TRBD1. This CDR3 region has 12 residues. V lost 10 bases and J lost 10; bases outside the gene matches: 7. In germline, CDR1 is MNHNS, CDR2 SASEGT. CDR3 sequence reads: CATWDRGSPLHF. The CDR3 bases are TGTGCCACTTGGGACAGAGGCTCACCCCTCCACTTT.

V and J are TRBV20-1 and TRBJ1-6; TRBD1 agrees at 9 bases. The junction had 12 bases not matched to a gene; V was cut back by 6 bases and J by 9 bases. The CDR3 sequence is 15 residues long. Germline-derived CDR1 and CDR2 are DFQATT and SNEGSKA (reference sequence). CDR3 protein: CSANPPGQGFSPLHF. Written as DNA, the CDR3 is TGCAGTGCAAACCCGCCGGGACAGGGTTTTTCACCCCTCCACTTT.

This clonotype has more than one count but fewer than ten. The rearrangement links TRBV7-8 to TRBJ2-7; 11 nucleotides align to TRBD2. CDR3 length: 15 amino acids. Germline-derived CDR1 and CDR2 are SGHVS and FQNEAQ. V shed 2 bases, J shed 3 bases, and the junction held 3 bases outside the gene matches. The CDR3 DNA is TGTGCCAGCAGCTTATTAGCGGGAGGGGACTACGAGCAGTACTTC. Its translation is CASSLLAGGDYEQYF.

The sample holds many counts of this clonotype. The chain combines TRBV7-2 with TRBJ2-1; no clear D. The germline CDR1 and CDR2 sequences are SGHTA and FQGNSA. V dropped 3 bases and J dropped 5 bases, with 14 bases sitting between them. The CDR3 spans 15 residues. Written as DNA, the CDR3 is TGTGCCAGCAGCTTCCGACCCTCGGAGAACAATGAGCAGTTCTTC. Translated: CASSFRPSENNEQFF.